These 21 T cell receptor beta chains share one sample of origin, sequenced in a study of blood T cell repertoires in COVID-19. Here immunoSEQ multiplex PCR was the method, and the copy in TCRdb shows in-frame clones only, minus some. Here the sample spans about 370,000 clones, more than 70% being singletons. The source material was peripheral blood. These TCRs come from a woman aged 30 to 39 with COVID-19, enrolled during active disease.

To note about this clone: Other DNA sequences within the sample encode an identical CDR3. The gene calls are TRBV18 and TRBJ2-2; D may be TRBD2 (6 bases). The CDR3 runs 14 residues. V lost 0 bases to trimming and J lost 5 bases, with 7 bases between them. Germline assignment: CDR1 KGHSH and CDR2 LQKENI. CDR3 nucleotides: TGTGCCAGCTCACCACCGGGAGGAACCGGGGAGCTGTTTTTT. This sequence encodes CASSPPGGTGELFF.

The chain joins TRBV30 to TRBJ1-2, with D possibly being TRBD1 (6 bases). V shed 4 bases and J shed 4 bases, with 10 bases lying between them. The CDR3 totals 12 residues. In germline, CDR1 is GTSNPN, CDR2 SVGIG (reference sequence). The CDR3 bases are TGTGCCTGGACGGTAGGGGGCTATGGCTACACCTTC. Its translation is CAWTVGGYGYTF. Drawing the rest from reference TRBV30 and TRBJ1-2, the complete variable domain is SQTIHQWPATLVQPVGSPLSLECTVEGTSNPNLYWYRQAAGRGLQLLFYSVGIGQISSEVPQNLSASRPQDRQFILSSKKLLLSDSGFYLCAWTVGGYGYTFGSGTRLTVV.

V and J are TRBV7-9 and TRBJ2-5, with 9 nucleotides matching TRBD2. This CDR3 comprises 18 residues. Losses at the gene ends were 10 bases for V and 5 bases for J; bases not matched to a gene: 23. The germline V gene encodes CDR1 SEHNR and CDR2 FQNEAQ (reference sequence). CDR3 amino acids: CATRQGLRAGGSQETQYF. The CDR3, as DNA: TGTGCCACCCGACAGGGATTGAGGGCGGGAGGGTCCCAGGAGACCCAGTACTTC.

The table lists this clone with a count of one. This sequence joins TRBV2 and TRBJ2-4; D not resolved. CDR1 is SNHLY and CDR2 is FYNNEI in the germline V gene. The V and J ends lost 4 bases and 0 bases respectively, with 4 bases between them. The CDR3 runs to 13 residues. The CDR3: CASSAVAKNIQYF. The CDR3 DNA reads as TGTGCCAGCAGTGCCGTAGCCAAAAACATTCAGTACTTC. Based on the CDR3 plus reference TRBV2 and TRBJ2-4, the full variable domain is EPEVTQTPSHQVTQMGQEVILRCVPISNHLYFYWYRQILGQKVEFLVSFYNNEISEKSEIFDDQFSVERPDGSNFTLKIRSTKLEDSAMYFCASSAVAKNIQYFGAGTRLSVL.

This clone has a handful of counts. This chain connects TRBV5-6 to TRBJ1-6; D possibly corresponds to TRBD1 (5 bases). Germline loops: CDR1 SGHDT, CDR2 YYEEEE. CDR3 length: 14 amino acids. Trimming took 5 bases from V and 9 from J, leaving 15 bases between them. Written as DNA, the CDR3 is TGTGCCAGCAGTTCAGGGTCGGTGGGTTCACCCCTCCACTTT. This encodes CASSSGSVGSPLHF.

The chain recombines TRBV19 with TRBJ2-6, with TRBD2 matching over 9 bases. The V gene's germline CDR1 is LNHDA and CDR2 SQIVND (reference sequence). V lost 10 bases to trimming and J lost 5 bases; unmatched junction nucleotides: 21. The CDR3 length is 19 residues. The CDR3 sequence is CATDAGGSFLNLRANVLTF. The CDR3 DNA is TGTGCCACTGATGCGGGAGGGTCCTTCCTTAACTTAAGGGCCAACGTCCTGACTTTC.

The CDR3 sequence: CASSPGAGNGELFF. CDR3 sequence (DNA): TGTGCCAGCAGCCCCGGGGCGGGGAACGGGGAGCTGTTTTTT. The chain links TRBV11-2 to TRBJ2-2; TRBD2 is a possible D gene (6 bases). V was cut by 5 bases and J by 7 bases, with 14 bases left in between. This CDR3 contains 14 residues. CDR1 is SGHAT and CDR2 is FQNNGV in the germline V gene.

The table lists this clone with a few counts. CDR3 protein: CASSVAPVNTEAFF. CDR3 in DNA: TGTGCCAGCAGCGTAGCTCCCGTGAACACTGAAGCTTTCTTT. The chain carries TRBV9 and TRBJ1-1; D call uncertain. The germline V and J ends were trimmed by 0 bases and 0 bases, with 6 bases remaining between them. CDR1 is SGDLS and CDR2 is YYNGEE in the germline V gene. The CDR3 has 14 residues.

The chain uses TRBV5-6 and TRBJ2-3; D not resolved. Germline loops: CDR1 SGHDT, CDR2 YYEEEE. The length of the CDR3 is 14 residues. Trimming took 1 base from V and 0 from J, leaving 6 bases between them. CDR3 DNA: TGTGCCAGCAGCTTGAAGCGAAGCACAGATACGCAGTATTTT. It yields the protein CASSLKRSTDTQYF.

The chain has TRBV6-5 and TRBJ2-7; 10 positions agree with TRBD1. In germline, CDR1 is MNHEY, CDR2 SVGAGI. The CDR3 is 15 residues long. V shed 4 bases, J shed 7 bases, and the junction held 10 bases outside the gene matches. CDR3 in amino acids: CASSSTGQGLREQYF. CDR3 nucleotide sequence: TGTGCCAGCAGTTCCACGGGACAGGGGCTTCGAGAGCAGTACTTC.

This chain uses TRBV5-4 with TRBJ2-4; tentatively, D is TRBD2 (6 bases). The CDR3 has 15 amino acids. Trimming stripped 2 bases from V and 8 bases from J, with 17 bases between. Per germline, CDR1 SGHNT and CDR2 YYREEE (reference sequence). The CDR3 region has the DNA TGTGCCAGCAGCTTCCCGGGAGCAGGTGGAGACATTCAGTACTTC. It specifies CASSFPGAGGDIQYF.

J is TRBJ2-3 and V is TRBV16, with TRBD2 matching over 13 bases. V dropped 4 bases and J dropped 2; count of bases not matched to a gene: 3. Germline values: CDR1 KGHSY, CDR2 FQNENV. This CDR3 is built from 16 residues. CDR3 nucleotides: TGTGCCAGCAGCCCCGGGACTAGCGGGGTCACAGATACGCAGTATTTT. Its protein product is CASSPGTSGVTDTQYF.

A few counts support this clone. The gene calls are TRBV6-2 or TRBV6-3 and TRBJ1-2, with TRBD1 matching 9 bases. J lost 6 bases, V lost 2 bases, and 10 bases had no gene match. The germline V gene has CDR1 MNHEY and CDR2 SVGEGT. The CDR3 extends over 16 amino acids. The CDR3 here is CASSYDRGASGNGYTF. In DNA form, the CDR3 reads TGTGCCAGCAGTTACGACAGGGGGGCTTCGGGAAATGGCTACACCTTC.

This CDR3 is CATSDWTSDRSTDTQYF. The DNA for the CDR3 is TGTGCCACCAGTGACTGGACGTCGGACAGAAGCACAGATACGCAGTATTTT. The chain carries TRBV24-1 and TRBJ2-3, with a weak D call TRBD1 (6 bases). This CDR3 spans 17 amino acids. Per the germline V gene, CDR1 is KGHDR and CDR2 is SFDVKD. Trimming left V 4 bases short and J 0 bases short, with 16 bases between.

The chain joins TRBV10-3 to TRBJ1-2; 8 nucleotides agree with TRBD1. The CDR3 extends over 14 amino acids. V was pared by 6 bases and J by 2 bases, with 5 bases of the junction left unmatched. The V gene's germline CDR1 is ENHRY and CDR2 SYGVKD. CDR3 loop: CAISVNRGNYGYTF. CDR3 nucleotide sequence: TGTGCCATCAGCGTAAACAGGGGGAACTATGGCTACACCTTC.

CDR3 in DNA: TGTGCCAGCAGCTTGATGGGGGGGCAAGGCTATGGCTACACCTTC. It yields the protein CASSLMGGQGYGYTF. The J gene is TRBJ1-2, the V gene TRBV7-2, with D perhaps matching TRBD1 (6 bases). Germline assignment: CDR1 SGHTA and CDR2 FQGNSA. Trimming shortened V by 3 bases and J by 4 bases, and 15 bases separated the two germline ends. The CDR3 has 15 residues.

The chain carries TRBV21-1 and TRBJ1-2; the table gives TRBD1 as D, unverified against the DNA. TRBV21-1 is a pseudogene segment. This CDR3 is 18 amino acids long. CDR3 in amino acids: CASSPSGQGVGVNYGYTF. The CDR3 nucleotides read TGTGCCAGCAGTCCGTCGGGACAAGGGGTCGGCGTTAACTATGGCTACACCTTC.

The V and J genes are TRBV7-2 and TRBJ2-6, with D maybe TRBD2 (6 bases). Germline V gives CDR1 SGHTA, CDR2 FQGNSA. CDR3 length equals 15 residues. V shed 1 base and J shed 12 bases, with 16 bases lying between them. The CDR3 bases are TGTGCCAGCAGCTTAGGTAGCGGAGAGTTTGGCGTCCTGACTTTC. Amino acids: CASSLGSGEFGVLTF.

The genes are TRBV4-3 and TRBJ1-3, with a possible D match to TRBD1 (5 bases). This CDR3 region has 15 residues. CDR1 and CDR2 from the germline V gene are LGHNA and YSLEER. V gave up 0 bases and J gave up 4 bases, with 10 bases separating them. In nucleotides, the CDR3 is TGCGCCAGCAGCCAAGACAGGGCGGGAGGAAACACCATATATTTT. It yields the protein CASSQDRAGGNTIYF.

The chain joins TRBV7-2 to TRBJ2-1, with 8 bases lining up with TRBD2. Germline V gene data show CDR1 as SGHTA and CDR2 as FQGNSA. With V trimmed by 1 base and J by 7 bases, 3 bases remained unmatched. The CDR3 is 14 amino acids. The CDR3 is CASSLDERGNEQFF. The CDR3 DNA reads TGTGCCAGCAGCTTAGATGAGCGGGGGAATGAGCAGTTCTTC.

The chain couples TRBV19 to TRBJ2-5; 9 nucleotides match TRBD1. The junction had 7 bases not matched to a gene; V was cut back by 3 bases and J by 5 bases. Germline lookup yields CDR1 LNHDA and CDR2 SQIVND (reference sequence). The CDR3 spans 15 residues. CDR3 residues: CASSIGTGLGETQYF. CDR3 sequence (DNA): TGTGCCAGTAGTATCGGGACAGGGCTGGGGGAGACCCAGTACTTC.